This T cell receptor (beta chain) was retrieved from a study of control samples from healthy donors and cancer patients. The repertoire was sequenced with immunoSEQ multiplex PCR; TCRdb's copy has only in-frame clones and lacks some. The sample holds roughly 120,000 clones, about 94% seen once. Trimming cost V 4 bases and J 6 bases; bases outside gene matches: 10. CDR3 size: 15 residues. Germline V gene lookup returns CDR1 SGHDT and CDR2 YYEEEE. This clone appeared once. This TCR derives from a young man in good health. The chain joins TRBV5-6 to TRBJ1-2; 9 bases agree with TRBD1. Sequencing input: blood. Here the CDR3 reads CASSEGTGWVNGYTF. CDR3 nucleotides: TGTGCCAGCAGCGAAGGGACAGGGTGGGTGAATGGCTACACCTTC.